The 9 T cell receptor beta chains listed next were all sequenced from one sample in a study of response to subunit inactivated influenza vaccine. TCRdb passed the RT-PCR reads through MiXCR, listing each CDR3 protein once. The repertoire holds approximately 300,000 distinct CDR3 sequences, with 20% to 25% as singletons. Sample: PBMCs from blood, taken approximately 20 months after vaccination. The receptors originated from a man aged 50-75 years who received an inactivated influenza vaccine.

This clonotype was observed many times. The rearrangement links TRBV7-9 to TRBJ1-1; D remains ambiguous. V lost 3 bases to trimming and J lost 8 bases, with 7 bases between them. This CDR3 has 11 residues. Germline CDR1 is SEHNR and CDR2 is FQNEAQ (reference sequence). The CDR3: CASSFKTEAFF. CDR3 in DNA: TGTGCCAGCAGCTTCAAGACAGAAGCTTTCTTT.

The chain carries TRBV20-1 and TRBJ2-1; tentatively, D is TRBD2 (6 bases). Trimming stripped 4 bases from V and 14 bases from J, with 15 bases between. CDR1 DFQATT and CDR2 SNEGSKA come from the germline V gene (reference sequence). There are 11 residues in the CDR3. The CDR3 sequence: CSAKREYWEFF. The CDR3 region has the DNA TGCAGTGCTAAACGGGAGTACTGGGAGTTCTTC.

J is TRBJ2-5 and V is TRBV6-6; a possible D gene is TRBD1 (5 bases). V was shortened by 4 bases and J by 4 bases, with 10 bases between the two germline ends. CDR3 length: 13 amino acids. The V gene's germline CDR1 is MNHNY and CDR2 SVGAGI (reference sequence). The CDR3 protein is CASSWTTGETQYF. CDR3 DNA: TGTGCCAGCAGTTGGACCACAGGAGAGACCCAGTACTTC.

This clonotype was observed a few times. The chain carries TRBV2 and TRBJ2-2; unclear D gene. V dropped 3 bases and J dropped 0 bases, with 8 bases sitting between them. Germline CDR1 SNHLY, CDR2 FYNNEI. This CDR3 has 15 residues. As DNA, the CDR3 is TGTGCCAGCAGTGATAGGACCGCGAACACCGGGGAGCTGTTTTTT. Translating gives CASSDRTANTGELFF.

The chain carries TRBV20-1 and TRBJ2-3, with D tentatively TRBD1 (7 bases). Germline-derived CDR1 and CDR2 are DFQATT and SNEGSKA (reference sequence). The germline V and J ends were trimmed by 6 bases and 0 bases, with 22 bases remaining between them. The CDR3 length is 17 residues. CDR3 DNA sequence: TGCAGTGCCCAGGGGGGTGGAGTCCACGCTAGCACAGATACGCAGTATTTT. Protein: CSAQGGGVHASTDTQYF.

The chain is built from TRBV5-1 and TRBJ2-2; a weak D match, TRBD1 (6 bases). In germline, CDR1 is SGHRS, CDR2 YFSETQ. V lost 1 base to trimming and J lost 7 bases, with 11 bases between them. The CDR3 loop spans 14 amino acids. Here the CDR3 DNA reads TGCGCCAGCAGCTTGTTGACGGACAGCGGGGAGCTGTTTTTT. Residues: CASSLLTDSGELFF.

The rearrangement uses TRBV5-5 and TRBJ1-1; D not resolved. Germline CDR1 is SGHKS and CDR2 is YYEKEE (reference sequence). V was pared by 4 bases and J by 1 base, with 17 bases between. There are 16 residues in the CDR3. The CDR3 DNA is TGTGCCAGCAGCCCGAGGCAAGAAAAGGGGAACACTGAAGCTTTCTTT. Translated: CASSPRQEKGNTEAFF.

The V call is TRBV5-1, the J call TRBJ2-2, with D hard to call. The germline V gene encodes CDR1 SGHRS and CDR2 YFSETQ. The CDR3 consists of 16 residues. V was pared by 1 base and J by 4 bases, with 14 bases between. The CDR3 reads CASSLFVRTSTGELFF. CDR3 in DNA: TGCGCCAGCAGCTTGTTCGTCCGAACCAGCACCGGGGAGCTGTTTTTT. Looking up the rest from reference TRBV5-1 and TRBJ2-2 gives the full variable domain: KAGVTQTPRYLIKTRGQQVTLSCSPISGHRSVSWYQQTPGQGLQFLFEYFSETQRNKGNFPGRFSGRQFSNSRSEMNVSTLELGDSALYLCASSLFVRTSTGELFFGEGSRLTVL.

This clonotype was seen more than once but under ten times. This sequence joins TRBV6-5 and TRBJ2-7; D is unclear. There are 14 residues in the CDR3. The germline V and J ends were trimmed by 2 bases and 1 base, with 9 bases remaining between them. The germline V gene encodes CDR1 MNHEY and CDR2 SVGAGI. The CDR3 sequence: CASSYPDGSYEQYF. The CDR3, as DNA: TGTGCCAGCAGTTACCCGGACGGGTCCTACGAGCAGTACTTC.